These T cell receptor beta chains were read from a single sample in a study of shared clonotypes between healthy human individuals. The method was immunoSEQ multiplex PCR; TCRdb's version includes in-frame clones alone and lacks a portion of them. The table has roughly 810,000 clones, roughly 96% seen once. Sequencing used naive CD8+ T cells sorted from blood. The origin of the receptors is a young man in good health. Both conserved end residues are part of each CDR3. The D gene is left open where the match is weak. The size entry is marked missing in some rows and otherwise reads once, few, many or a size class.

v_call	clone_size	d_call	j_call	cdr3_aa	cdr3_nt
TRBV4-1	once	TRBD2	TRBJ2-2	CASSQALAGVSGELFF	TGCGCCAGCAGCCAAGCACTAGCGGGAGTCTCCGGGGAGCTGTTTTTT
TRBV7-2	-	TRBD1	TRBJ2-1	CASRDTGGSYNEQFF	TGTGCCAGCAGAGATACAGGGGGCTCCTACAATGAGCAGTTCTTC
TRBV19	-	TRBD2	TRBJ2-1	CASSMLGLAAYNEQFF	TGTGCCAGTAGTATGCTGGGACTAGCGGCTTACAATGAGCAGTTCTTC
TRBV6-1	few	TRBD1	TRBJ2-7	CASSENRGLGSYEQYF	TGTGCCAGCAGTGAGAACAGGGGCCTAGGCTCCTACGAGCAGTACTTC
TRBV4-1	-	-	TRBJ2-1	CASSQLPPPNEQFF	TGCGCCAGCAGCCAACTACCCCCCCCAAATGAGCAGTTCTTC
TRBV6-5	-	-	TRBJ2-1	CASSYSGDNNEQFF	TGTGCCAGCAGTTACTCGGGGGACAACAATGAGCAGTTCTTC
TRBV7-3	-	-	TRBJ1-1	CASSPQPNTEAFF	TGTGCCAGCAGCCCACAGCCCAACACTGAAGCTTTCTTT
TRBV5-6	-	-	TRBJ2-7	CASSFKYEQYF	TGTGCCAGCAGCTTTAAATACGAGCAGTACTTC
TRBV29-1	-	TRBD1	TRBJ1-5	CSVGQDSNQPQHF	TGCAGCGTCGGACAGGATAGCAATCAGCCCCAGCATTTT
TRBV10-1	once	-	TRBJ2-4	CASSESRALAKNIQYF	TGCGCCAGCAGTGAATCCAGGGCCCTAGCCAAAAACATTCAGTACTTC
TRBV28	-	-	TRBJ2-7	CASSSPYGVEYF	TGTGCCAGCAGTTCCCCTTATGGGGTTGAGTACTTC
TRBV9	-	-	TRBJ2-7	CASSADGYEQYF	TGTGCCAGCAGCGCCGACGGCTACGAGCAGTACTTC
TRBV19	-	-	TRBJ2-7	CASSPKLAYEQYF	TGTGCCAGTAGTCCCAAGTTAGCCTACGAGCAGTACTTC
TRBV7-2	-	-	TRBJ2-7	CASSLVLAGAYEQYF	TGTGCCAGCAGCTTAGTCCTAGCTGGGGCCTACGAGCAGTACTTC
TRBV7-9	few	TRBD1	TRBJ2-1	CASSHMKGTGPWNEQFF	TGTGCCAGCAGCCATATGAAAGGGACAGGGCCTTGGAATGAGCAGTTCTTC
TRBV7-9	-	TRBD2	TRBJ2-3	CASSSPLPSGRISDTQYF	TGTGCCAGCAGCTCGCCCCTCCCTAGCGGGAGAATCTCAGATACGCAGTATTTT
TRBV5-4	-	-	TRBJ2-7	CASSLAPGEQYF	TGTGCCAGCAGCTTGGCGCCAGGCGAGCAGTACTTC